A single sample gave rise to the 18 T cell receptor beta chains below, sequenced in a study of cytomegalovirus exposure and HLA in healthy donors (dated by TCRdb to the late 2010s). To prepare the library, the immunoSEQ multiplex PCR assay was applied. Here the immuneACCESS table is served through TCRdb, limited to in-frame sequences with V and J called. Missing clones are a known gap in these copies; in checked studies unresolved V genes cover under half, and the rest lacks a known reason. Recorded for this sample are about 120,000 clones; roughly 84% of them occurred a single time. The ten biggest clones cover 2.1% of the sample. Sequenced material: PBMCs. These receptors all come from a woman aged 25 to 39 in good health and CMV-seronegative.

The chain joins TRBV7-2 to TRBJ2-3; D is uncertain. Germline V gives CDR1 SGHTA, CDR2 FQGNSA. This CDR3 region has 13 residues. V was pared by 5 bases and J by 6 bases, with 12 bases between. CDR3 region: CASSPLVVDTQYF. In DNA, the CDR3 is TGTGCCAGCAGCCCTCTGGTAGTGGATACGCAGTATTTT.

The V gene is TRBV14, the J gene TRBJ1-2; D possibly corresponds to TRBD1 (6 bases). Trimming stripped 4 bases from V and 4 bases from J, with 10 bases between. The CDR3 runs 13 residues. Per the germline V gene, CDR1 is SGHDN and CDR2 is FVKESK. The CDR3 region has the DNA TGTGCCAGCAGCCGGACAGCGGTCTATGGCTACACCTTC. Protein sequence: CASSRTAVYGYTF.

This rearrangement joins TRBV6-5 to TRBJ2-1; D gene unclear. The germline CDR1 and CDR2 sequences are MNHEY and SVGAGI. With 0 bases removed from V and 6 bases from J, the gap between germline ends came to 12 bases. The CDR3 sequence is 15 residues long. CDR3 region: CASSYSETPTNEQFF. CDR3 in DNA: TGTGCCAGCAGTTACTCGGAGACTCCCACCAATGAGCAGTTCTTC.

The chain is built from TRBV14 and TRBJ2-7; tentatively, D is TRBD1 (6 bases). The length of the CDR3 is 13 residues. Trimming removed 1 base at V and 6 bases at J, with 10 bases between. The germline V gene encodes CDR1 SGHDN and CDR2 FVKESK. Here the CDR3 DNA reads TGTGCCAGCAGCCAAGCGGTAGGGGGCGAGCAGTACTTC. It yields the protein CASSQAVGGEQYF.

This clone has a handful of counts. The V gene is TRBV2, the J gene TRBJ2-7, with TRBD2 as a possible D gene (6 bases). CDR1 is SNHLY, CDR2 FYNNEI, per germline. Trimming stripped 7 bases from V and 3 bases from J, with 13 bases between. The CDR3 runs to 13 residues. The CDR3 loop reads CASIREDRYEQYF. CDR3 in DNA: TGTGCCAGCATCAGGGAGGATCGCTACGAGCAGTACTTC. Filled out from reference TRBV2 and TRBJ2-7, the complete variable domain reads EPEVTQTPSHQVTQMGQEVILRCVPISNHLYFYWYRQILGQKVEFLVSFYNNEISEKSEIFDDQFSVERPDGSNFTLKIRSTKLEDSAMYFCASIREDRYEQYFGPGTRLTVT.

The chain employs TRBV7-7 and TRBJ1-1; TRBD1 aligns across 8 bases. From germline, CDR1 is SSHAT and CDR2 FNYEAQ (reference sequence). The CDR3 is made up of 14 amino acids. The junction had 6 bases not matched to a gene; V was cut back by 6 bases and J by 3 bases. Written as DNA, the CDR3 is TGTGCCAGCAGGGTCAGGGGGCCGGACACTGAAGCTTTCTTT. Its protein is CASRVRGPDTEAFF.

This clone was detected only once. The chain is built from TRBV7-9 and TRBJ2-3, with D tentatively TRBD2 (5 bases). The CDR3 has 17 residues. In germline, CDR1 is SEHNR, CDR2 FQNEAQ (reference sequence). V lost 5 bases and J lost 2, with 20 bases in between. CDR3 DNA sequence: TGTGCCAGCAGCCCCCTCCCTGGACTGGCAATCACAGATACGCAGTATTTT. Protein: CASSPLPGLAITDTQYF.

V gene TRBV15 combines with J gene TRBJ1-6; the D gene is possibly TRBD1 (5 bases). The germline V gene encodes CDR1 LNHNV and CDR2 YYDKDF (reference sequence). The germline V and J ends were trimmed by 0 bases and 7 bases, with 10 bases remaining between them. This CDR3 is built from 15 residues. CDR3 loop: CATSRDRGGNSPLHF. CDR3 DNA: TGTGCCACCAGCAGAGATCGGGGGGGGAATTCACCCCTCCACTTT.

This chain joins TRBV29-1 and TRBJ2-1; 11 nucleotides align to TRBD2. Germline CDR1 is SQVTM and CDR2 is ANQGSEA. J lost 0 bases, V lost 2 bases, and 9 bases had no gene match. The CDR3 has 18 residues. This chain's CDR3 is CSVEWLAGGPSSYNEQFF. CDR3 nucleotides: TGCAGCGTTGAATGGCTAGCGGGGGGCCCAAGCTCCTACAATGAGCAGTTCTTC.

CDR3 residues: CASSSIRTGVNTIYF. In nucleotides, the CDR3 is TGTGCCAGCAGCTCAATTAGGACAGGGGTGAACACCATATATTTT. The V and J genes are TRBV7-2 and TRBJ1-3; TRBD1 aligns across 9 bases. V was clipped by 4 bases and J by 7 bases; unmatched bases: 8. The CDR3 totals 15 residues. Germline V gene sequence: CDR1 SGHTA, CDR2 FQGNSA.

The chain combines TRBV2 with TRBJ2-1; the D gene is possibly TRBD2 (5 bases). The CDR3 is made up of 11 amino acids. Germline assignment: CDR1 SNHLY and CDR2 FYNNEI. The V gene lost 8 bases and the J gene lost 15 bases, with 17 bases spanning the gap. The CDR3, as DNA: TGTGCCAGCCTCCGGGATCGTTTTTGGTTCTTC. This encodes CASLRDRFWFF.

This chain connects TRBV6-1 to TRBJ1-2, with TRBD1 matching over 7 bases. The CDR3 is made up of 16 amino acids. J was trimmed by 0 bases and V by 4 bases; bases with no gene match: 8. Germline V gene sequence: CDR1 MNHNS, CDR2 SASEGT. The CDR3 nucleotides read TGTGCCAGCAGTGTTGGGGACAGATCGCCTAACTATGGCTACACCTTC. This codes for CASSVGDRSPNYGYTF.

This chain links TRBV4-3 with TRBJ2-1, with D possibly being TRBD1 (6 bases). The CDR3 is 16 amino acids. Germline assignment: CDR1 LGHNA and CDR2 YSLEER. V lost 0 bases to trimming and J lost 9 bases, with 18 bases between them. The CDR3 nucleotides are TGCGCCAGCAGCCAAGAGTCGACCGTCCCAGGGGTTGAGCAGTTCTTC. Its protein is CASSQESTVPGVEQFF.

For the CDR3, the DNA is TGTGCCAGCAGCTACGGACTGTCTAATCAGCCCCAGCATTTT. This codes for CASSYGLSNQPQHF. The rearrangement joins TRBV7-2 to TRBJ1-5; D not resolved. There are 14 residues in the CDR3. Deletions cut 4 bases from V and 4 bases from J, with 11 bases between. Germline CDR1 SGHTA, CDR2 FQGNSA.

J is TRBJ2-7 and V is TRBV6-6; perhaps TRBD1 as D (6 bases). V was cut by 3 bases and J by 0 bases, with 9 bases left in between. The germline V gene has CDR1 MNHNY and CDR2 SVGAGI (reference sequence). The CDR3 sequence is 14 residues long. This CDR3 is CASSYVDSSYEQYF. In DNA form, the CDR3 reads TGTGCCAGCAGTTATGTGGACAGCTCCTACGAGCAGTACTTC.

The chain is built from TRBV11-2 and TRBJ2-1; 8 bases match TRBD2. V lost 5 bases and J lost 0; bases outside the gene matches: 15. Looked up from germline, CDR1 is SGHAT and CDR2 is FQNNGV. The CDR3 loop spans 19 amino acids. CDR3 in DNA: TGTGCCAGCAGCCCCCGTTGGGTACCCGGGACTAGCTCCTACAATGAGCAGTTCTTC. This translates into CASSPRWVPGTSSYNEQFF.

This chain joins TRBV2 and TRBJ2-7, with 7 positions matching TRBD1. The trim removed 9 bases at V and 0 bases at J, leaving 11 bases unmatched. Germline CDR1 and CDR2: SNHLY and FYNNEI. The CDR3 covers 15 residues. As DNA, the CDR3 is TGTGCCAGTCTAGCCGGGACAGCCATCTCCTACGAGCAGTACTTC. Translation: CASLAGTAISYEQYF.

V and J are TRBV6-4 and TRBJ1-2; 8 bases match TRBD1. V dropped 5 bases and J dropped 5; count of bases not matched to a gene: 16. The CDR3 runs 17 residues. Germline V gene sequence: CDR1 MRHNA, CDR2 SNTAGT. The CDR3: CASSPPHHRGCIYGYTF. The CDR3 DNA sequence: TGTGCCAGCAGTCCCCCACACCACAGGGGGTGCATATATGGCTACACCTTC.